Listed below are T cell receptor beta chains from one sample, sequenced in a study of blood T cell repertoires in COVID-19. Clones were sequenced by immunoSEQ multiplex PCR, and TCRdb holds only the in-frame ones, with some missing. The table has about 400,000 clones, around 92% seen once; the top ten hold around 1.3%. Sequencing was performed on peripheral blood. These receptor sequences come from a man aged 40-50 years with acute or convalescent COVID-19. The conserved cysteine and the conserved F or W are not part of the CDR3 here. Fields, in order: V gene, clone size, CDR3 protein. Clone size is given for some rows only: seen once, a few or many times, or a class if the clone is expanded.

TRBV19 - ASRTTGQGGTEAF
TRBV30 - AWSVRGTAGNTIY
TRBV3-1/TRBV3-2 - ASSQASTRVGGYGYT
TRBV12-3/TRBV12-4 - ASRSQGYEQF
TRBV5-4 - ASSLDITYEQY
TRBV11-2 - ASRWGDTEAF
TRBV11-2 - ASSPYGTGRGNEQF
TRBV28 - ASSFRGGIRGPNYGYT
TRBV2 - ASSQGQLHYGYT
TRBV10-1 - ASSESAPGEAF
TRBV5-1 - ASSLKGRGDTPLH
TRBV9 - ASRGTGEIGEQY
TRBV2 - ASSGRQGIAEQY
TRBV19 once ASEEDRAGEQF
TRBV16 - ASTLTGYEQY
TRBV2 - ASSEYASPPLH
TRBV25-1 once ASSGQAGTDTQY
TRBV28 - ASRPAGAPNEQF
TRBV7-2 - ASSLAREGTEQF
TRBV5-1 - ASSLAAQLGEKLF
TRBV28 - ASRTVVFNSPLH
TRBV28 - ASSPNGGNTGELF
TRBV6-4 many ASSRTSGSQETQY
TRBV7-9 - ASSLAGGPNIAGELF
TRBV30 - AWSVQGSTEAF
TRBV30 - AWSFGNQPQH
TRBV3-1/TRBV3-2 - ASREAGGVTDTQY
TRBV6-5 few ASSGRAMNTEAF
TRBV7-2 - ASSPGQGTYGYT
TRBV6-5 - ASSPKTGEIGYT
TRBV25-1 - ASSPGQSGYT
TRBV27 once ASSLWSGRAPDTQY
TRBV27 - ASTYAAGRVGPQH
TRBV9 - ASSVQGQNYNEQF
TRBV7-6 - ASSRDVNAGELF
TRBV2 - ASSEGEYNEQF
TRBV15 - ATSSRTGLYGYT
TRBV7-3 - ASSPTLRNEQF
TRBV11-3 - ASAPGGDAGELF
TRBV4-1 - ASSQKGTITSYNEQF